This is a list of T cell receptor beta chains from one sample in a study of CD8+CD57+ T cells in acquired aplastic anemia. Each CDR3 protein gets one entry after TCRdb re-called the reads with MiXCR. Altogether 150,000 to 200,000 distinct CDR3 sequences are present, 45% to 55% being singletons, with the ten largest covering over 0.95%. Sequencing input: sorted CD4+, CD8+, or CD8+CD57+ T cells (not recorded which) from PBMCs. The source of these receptors is a human donor with aplastic anemia. The CDR3 runs from the conserved cysteine through the conserved F or W. The D gene is left open where the match is weak. Some rows have no size entry. The others give once, few or many, or a class for an expanded clone.

j_gene | v_gene | d_gene | abundance | CDR3nt | CDR3aa
TRBJ2-5 | TRBV4-1 | - | many | TGCGCCAGCAGCCGGGGGGGCCTGGAGACCCAGTACTTC | CASSRGGLETQYF
TRBJ2-3 | TRBV20-1 | TRBD2 | many | TGCAGTGCACGGGGACTAGCTGTCGCAGATACGCAGTATTTT | CSARGLAVADTQYF
TRBJ2-2 | TRBV20-1 | TRBD2 | - | TGCAGTGCTTTATTTGCGGGAGGGATCGGGGAGCTGTTTTTT | CSALFAGGIGELFF
TRBJ2-7 | TRBV3-1 | - | - | TGTGCCAGCAGCCAAGAAGTAGCAGGGTTCCACGAGCAGTACTTC | CASSQEVAGFHEQYF
TRBJ2-7 | TRBV7-9 | - | - | TGTGCCAGCAGCTTAGTCGGCAGGGCCCACGAGCAGTACTTC | CASSLVGRAHEQYF
TRBJ2-7 | TRBV7-6 | - | many | TGTGCCAGCAGCTTAGTACCTCGGGCATACGAGCAGTACTTC | CASSLVPRAYEQYF
TRBJ2-3 | TRBV7-3 | TRBD2 | - | TGTGCCAGCAGCTGGGGTGGGGGACTAGAGGCCACAGATACGCAGTATTTT | CASSWGGGLEATDTQYF
TRBJ2-7 | TRBV7-9 | - | - | TGTGCCAGCAGCAGCCAAGGGGGGTATTACGAGCAGTACTTC | CASSSQGGYYEQYF
TRBJ2-1 | TRBV6-1 | TRBD1 | many | TGTGCCAGCAGCCCTACGACAGGGACCTACAATGAGCAGTTCTTC | CASSPTTGTYNEQFF
TRBJ1-1 | TRBV5-1 | TRBD1 | many | TGCGCCAGCAGCTTGGGACAGGGGAATTTGAGGACTGAAGCTTTCTTT | CASSLGQGNLRTEAFF
TRBJ1-6 | TRBV2 | TRBD1 | once | TGTGCCAGCAGTGAACAGGGGGTGAATTCACCCCTCCACTTT | CASSEQGVNSPLHF
TRBJ1-4 | TRBV20-1 | - | once | TGCAGTGCTGGTCGGCAGTACAAAGGGAAACTGTTTTTT | CSAGRQYKGKLFF
TRBJ2-3 | TRBV24-1 | TRBD2 | - | TGTGCCACCAGTGACTACGGACTAGCGGGGGCCTCTAGCACAGATACGCAGTATTTT | CATSDYGLAGASSTDTQYF
TRBJ1-2 | TRBV10-2 | - | - | TGCGCCAGCAGTGAGTCCGGGGGCGAGGGCTACACCTTC | CASSESGGEGYTF
TRBJ2-1 | TRBV20-1 | - | - | TGCAGTGCTAGAGTGCAGGGTTGGTACAATGAGCAGTTCTTC | CSARVQGWYNEQFF
TRBJ1-2 | TRBV5-1 | - | many | TGCGCCAGCAGCTTGGAGAACAGGGACTATGGCTACACCTTC | CASSLENRDYGYTF
TRBJ1-2 | TRBV5-1 | TRBD1 | many | TGCGCCAGCAGCTCAGGGACAGGGAACTATGGCTACACCTTC | CASSSGTGNYGYTF
TRBJ2-3 | TRBV20-1 | TRBD2 | many | TGCAGTGCCCTACTAGCGGGGTGGCCGAGCACAGATACGCAGTATTTT | CSALLAGWPSTDTQYF
TRBJ2-1 | TRBV30 | - | - | TGTGCCTGGAGTGTATTTGGGGAGAGCTCCTACAATGAGCAGTTCTTC | CAWSVFGESSYNEQFF
TRBJ1-6 | TRBV13 | - | - | TGTGCCAGCAGCTTAGGAGGTGGGGTCAACAGGTATAATTCACCCCTCCACTTT | CASSLGGGVNRYNSPLHF
TRBJ2-7 | TRBV6-5 | TRBD1 | many | TGTGCCAGCAGTTACGGACAGGGGTCCTACGAGCAGTACTTC | CASSYGQGSYEQYF
TRBJ1-1 | TRBV2 | TRBD1 | - | TGTGCCACCGAGGACAGGGTAGCTTTCTTT | CATEDRVAFF
TRBJ2-7 | TRBV10-3 | TRBD2 | many | TGTGCCATCAGCGCGGGGGACCGGCAGGAGCAGTACTTC | CAISAGDRQEQYF
TRBJ2-2 | TRBV4-3 | - | many | TGCGCCAGCAGCCAGTACATAGCGAGTGGTGGCGGGGAGCTGTTTTTT | CASSQYIASGGGELFF
TRBJ1-1 | TRBV25-1 | - | many | TGTGCCAGCACCCCCCGAGAGTCCATGAACACTGAAGCTTTCTTT | CASTPRESMNTEAFF
TRBJ2-5 | TRBV20-1 | TRBD2 | many | TGCAGTGCTAGTAGTCTAGCGGGGATAGAGACCCAGTACTTC | CSASSLAGIETQYF
TRBJ1-1 | TRBV7-3 | - | - | TGTGCTAGCGGCAACATGAACACTGAAGCTTTCTTT | CASGNMNTEAFF